This entry lists 8 T cell receptor beta chains sequenced from one sample in a study of shared clonotypes between healthy human individuals. TCRdb's table, derived via immunoSEQ multiplex PCR, lists solely in-frame clones and lacks some. The data contain around 340,000 clones, 73% of them seen just once; the ten biggest clones take up less than 11%. Sequenced sample: memory CD4+ T cells sorted from blood. The subset here: CD45RA-negative fraction. The source is a man younger than 45 in good health.

Of note for this clone: With a much larger clone just one base away, this may be a read error. Different DNA sequences within this sample yield the same CDR3. CDR3 DNA sequence: TGTGCCACCAGAACAGGGGAATACGAGCAGTACTTC. Its translation: CATRTGEYEQYF. The V and J genes are TRBV2 and TRBJ2-7; TRBD1 matches at 7 bases. The germline V gene has CDR1 SNHLY and CDR2 FYNNEI. This CDR3 region has 12 residues. V trimming: 10 bases; J trimming: 4 bases; junction bases outside the gene matches: 7. Complete variable domain (other parts from reference TRBV2 and TRBJ2-7): EPEVTQTPSHQVTQMGQEVILRCVPISNHLYFYWYRQILGQKVEFLVSFYNNEISEKSEIFDDQFSVERPDGSNFTLKIRSTKLEDSAMYFCATRTGEYEQYFGPGTRLTVT.

This clone was picked up a small number of times. The V call is TRBV5-4, the J call TRBJ1-1; D possibly corresponds to TRBD1 (5 bases). CDR3 length equals 13 residues. Trimming shortened V by 4 bases and J by 4 bases, and 11 bases separated the two germline ends. Germline V gene data show CDR1 as SGHNT and CDR2 as YYREEE (reference sequence). CDR3 residues: CASSLGDGTEAFF. CDR3 DNA: TGTGCCAGCAGCCTGGGGGACGGCACTGAAGCTTTCTTT.

V is TRBV6-1 and J is TRBJ2-6, with D unresolved. Per germline, CDR1 MNHNS and CDR2 SASEGT. The CDR3 has 15 amino acids. Trimming removed 1 base at V and 2 bases at J, with 6 bases between. The CDR3 sequence is CASSEGWAGANVLTF. The CDR3 DNA follows: TGTGCCAGCAGTGAAGGGTGGGCTGGGGCCAACGTCCTGACTTTC.

J is TRBJ1-4 and V is TRBV14, with D hard to call. V lost 5 bases to trimming and J lost 10 bases, with 14 bases between them. Germline CDR1 SGHDN, CDR2 FVKESK. The CDR3 consists of 13 residues. The CDR3 nucleotides read TGTGCCAGCAGCGTGTCTACCTTGGGAAAACTGTTTTTT. Encoded protein: CASSVSTLGKLFF.

The chain joins TRBV6-4 to TRBJ2-2; 10 bases map to TRBD2. Per germline, CDR1 MRHNA and CDR2 SNTAGT. J lost 1 base, V lost 4 bases, and 0 bases had no gene match. This CDR3 region has 15 residues. CDR3 residues: CASSGTSGNTGELFF. The CDR3 bases are TGTGCCAGCAGTGGGACTAGCGGGAACACCGGGGAGCTGTTTTTT.

The V gene is TRBV6-1, the J gene TRBJ2-7; the D gene could be TRBD1 or TRBD2 (5 bases each). This CDR3 has 12 residues. CDR1 MNHNS and CDR2 SASEGT come from the germline V gene. The V and J ends lost 8 bases and 1 base respectively, with 9 bases between them. The CDR3, as DNA: TGTGCCAGCGGGGACGGATCCTACGAGCAGTACTTC. Translated, it gives CASGDGSYEQYF.

The chain has TRBV10-1 and TRBJ2-7, with 7 nucleotides matching TRBD2. The CDR3 consists of 15 residues. Per the germline V gene, CDR1 is WNHNN and CDR2 is SYGVQD (reference sequence). Unmatched junction bases numbered 4, after V lost 2 bases and J lost 0 bases. The CDR3, as DNA: TGCGCCAGCAGTGAGGGGCCGGGAGGCTCCTACGAGCAGTACTTC. Translating gives CASSEGPGGSYEQYF.

The chain uses TRBV10-1 and TRBJ2-3, with unresolved D. Trimming took 4 bases from V and 2 from J, leaving 10 bases between them. The CDR3 spans 14 residues. Per the germline V gene, CDR1 is WNHNN and CDR2 is SYGVQD (reference sequence). This chain's CDR3 is CASSGGFLTDTQYF. The CDR3 DNA follows: TGCGCCAGCAGTGGTGGGTTTCTCACAGATACGCAGTATTTT.